Listed below are T cell receptor beta chains from one sample, sequenced in a study of cytomegalovirus exposure and HLA in healthy donors. TCRdb keeps only in-frame clones here, not all; method: immunoSEQ multiplex PCR. The repertoire holds some 98,000 clones, 70% to 85% seen once, with 10% in the top ten. Sequences were obtained from PBMCs. These receptors originate from a human donor in good health. Both conserved end residues are trimmed from each CDR3.

V	J	length	CDR3
TRBV4-1	TRBJ2-2	12	ASSHVVSTGELF
TRBV18	TRBJ1-6	12	ASSPQGGSSPLH
TRBV29-1	TRBJ2-5	9	PASEWVTQY
TRBV28	TRBJ2-1	14	ASSSPASGSKGEQF
TRBV5-6	TRBJ2-2	12	ASSLRVLAGELF
TRBV5-6	.	13	ASSSVGQGSDEQY
TRBV9	TRBJ2-3	18	ASSVKGTSGGASRTDTQY
TRBV18	TRBJ2-7	12	ASSPRDSTYEQY
TRBV5-1	TRBJ2-2	12	ASSFDSYTGELF
TRBV6-5	TRBJ2-5	12	ASSYSRGLETQY
TRBV5-1	TRBJ2-2	15	ASSSRGGTTNTGELF
TRBV4-1	TRBJ1-5	15	ASSQGPIGGPHQPQH
TRBV9	TRBJ1-1	14	ASSGPKIRGNTEAF
TRBV9	TRBJ2-5	12	ASTPGGPGETQY
TRBV6-5	TRBJ2-6	14	ASSYSTGVGANVLT
TRBV6-5	TRBJ2-7	12	ASCYGGGGYEQY
TRBV7-8	TRBJ2-3	13	ASSRTGSRTDTQY
TRBV5-1	TRBJ2-7	13	ASSSLAGAKYEQY
TRBV6-5	TRBJ1-4	13	ASSSTGSGSEKLF
TRBV6-6	TRBJ1-1	12	ASSWTDMNTEAF
TRBV29-1	TRBJ1-2	13	SVSKGTGVDYGYT
TRBV27	TRBJ2-3	14	ASSPLRTSGTDTQY
TRBV5-8	TRBJ1-2	13	ASSLDDRARYGYT
TRBV5-7	TRBJ1-5	13	ASSGGGLGNQPQH
TRBV5-1	TRBJ1-1	11	ASSLWLNTEAF
TRBV18	TRBJ1-3	13	ASSREQGLWDTIY
TRBV7-8	TRBJ2-5	12	ASSLSLAKETQY